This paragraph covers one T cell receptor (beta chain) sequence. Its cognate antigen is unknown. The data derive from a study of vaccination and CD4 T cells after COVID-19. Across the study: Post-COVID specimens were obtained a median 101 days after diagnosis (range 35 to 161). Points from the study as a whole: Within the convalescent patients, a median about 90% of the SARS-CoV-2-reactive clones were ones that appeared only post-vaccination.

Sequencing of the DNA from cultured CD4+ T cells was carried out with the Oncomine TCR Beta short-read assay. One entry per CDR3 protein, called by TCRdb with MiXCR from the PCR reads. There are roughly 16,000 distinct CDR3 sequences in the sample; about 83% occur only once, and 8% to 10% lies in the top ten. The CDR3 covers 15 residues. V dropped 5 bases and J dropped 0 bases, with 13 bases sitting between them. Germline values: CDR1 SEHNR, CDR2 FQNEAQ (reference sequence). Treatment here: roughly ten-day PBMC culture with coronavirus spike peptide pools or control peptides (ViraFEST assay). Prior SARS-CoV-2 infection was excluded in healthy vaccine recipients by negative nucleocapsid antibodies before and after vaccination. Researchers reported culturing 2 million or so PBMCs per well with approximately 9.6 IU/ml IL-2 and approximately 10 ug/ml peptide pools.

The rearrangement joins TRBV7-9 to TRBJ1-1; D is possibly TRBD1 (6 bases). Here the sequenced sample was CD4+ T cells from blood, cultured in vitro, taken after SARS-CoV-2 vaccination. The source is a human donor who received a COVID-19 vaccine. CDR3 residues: CASSLRTDMNTEAFF. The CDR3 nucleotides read TGTGCCAGCAGCCTTCGGACAGACATGAACACTGAAGCTTTCTTT.